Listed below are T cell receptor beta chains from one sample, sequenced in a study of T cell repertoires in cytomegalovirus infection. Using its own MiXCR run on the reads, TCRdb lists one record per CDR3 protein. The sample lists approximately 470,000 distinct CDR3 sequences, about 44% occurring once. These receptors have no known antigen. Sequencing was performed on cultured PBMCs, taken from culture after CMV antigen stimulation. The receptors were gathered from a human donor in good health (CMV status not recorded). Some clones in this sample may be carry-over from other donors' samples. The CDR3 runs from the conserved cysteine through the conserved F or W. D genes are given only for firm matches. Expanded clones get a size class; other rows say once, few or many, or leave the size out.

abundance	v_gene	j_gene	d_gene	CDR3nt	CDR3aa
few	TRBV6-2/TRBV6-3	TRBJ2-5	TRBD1	TGTGCCAGCAGTAAGGGCCACAGGGGGACCCAGTACTTC	CASSKGHRGTQYF
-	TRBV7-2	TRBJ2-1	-	TGTGCCAGCAGCTTAGGCCGGGACCCGTCATACAATGAGCAGTTCTTC	CASSLGRDPSYNEQFF
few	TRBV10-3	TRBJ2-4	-	TGTGCCACCAGGGATCTGAACATTCAGTACTTC	CATRDLNIQYF
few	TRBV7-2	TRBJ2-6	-	TGTGCCAGCAGCTTAGACTCTGGGGCCAACGTCCTGACTTTC	CASSLDSGANVLTF
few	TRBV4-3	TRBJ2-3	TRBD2	TGCGCCAGCAGCCAAGATGCCGCTAGCGGCATCACAGATACGCAGTATTTT	CASSQDAASGITDTQYF
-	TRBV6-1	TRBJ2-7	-	TGTGCCAGCAGTGAAATTGTGGGGTATGAGCAGTACTTC	CASSEIVGYEQYF
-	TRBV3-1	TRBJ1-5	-	TGTGCCAGCAGCCAGTTCGGAAATCAGCCCCAGCATTTT	CASSQFGNQPQHF
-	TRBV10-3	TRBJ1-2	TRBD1	TGTGCCATCAGTGAATGGACAGGGGAGGGCTACACCTTC	CAISEWTGEGYTF
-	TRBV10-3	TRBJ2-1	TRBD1	TGTGCCACCGGACAGGGGGCAGGCAATGAGCAGTTCTTC	CATGQGAGNEQFF
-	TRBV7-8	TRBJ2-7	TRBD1	TGTGCCAGCAGCTTAGTACAGGGGGACTACGAGCAGTACTTC	CASSLVQGDYEQYF
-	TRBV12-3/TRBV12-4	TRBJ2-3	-	TGTGCCAGCGGAACTAGCACAGATACGCAGTATTTT	CASGTSTDTQYF
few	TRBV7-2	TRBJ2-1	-	TGTGCCACTCGGGGGGCGTACAATGAGCAGTTCTTC	CATRGAYNEQFF
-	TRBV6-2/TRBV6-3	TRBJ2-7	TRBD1	TGTGCCAGCAGGACCGACAGGGAGTCCCACGAGCAGTACTTC	CASRTDRESHEQYF
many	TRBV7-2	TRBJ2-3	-	TGTGCCAGCAGCTTATCCCTGGGCGGGCACGGAGGGCAGTATTTT	CASSLSLGGHGGQYF
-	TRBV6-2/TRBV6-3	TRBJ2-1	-	TGTGCCAGCAGTTACTCCACCAAGAGCGAGCACTACAATGAGCAGTTCTTC	CASSYSTKSEHYNEQFF
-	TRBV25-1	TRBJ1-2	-	TGTGCCAGCAGTGACAGGGCCTCGGGTGGCTACACCTTC	CASSDRASGGYTF
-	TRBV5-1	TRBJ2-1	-	TGCGCCAGCAGCTTGAGGAGGGCCGGGGATGAGCAGTTCTTC	CASSLRRAGDEQFF
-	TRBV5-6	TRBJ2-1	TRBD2	TGTGCCAGCAGTTCGGTCCCGGGACAGACCGGGACTAGCATTCATGAGCAGTTCTTC	CASSSVPGQTGTSIHEQFF
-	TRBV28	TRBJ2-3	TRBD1	TGTGCCAGCAGACGTGCCGGGACAGACACAGATACGCAGTATTTT	CASRRAGTDTDTQYF
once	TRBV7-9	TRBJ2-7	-	TGTGCCAGCAGCTCGGACAACTCCTACGAGCAGTACTTC	CASSSDNSYEQYF
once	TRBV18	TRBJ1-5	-	TGTGCCAGCTCACCAGGAGGGTCTAGCAATCAGCCCCAGCATTTT	CASSPGGSSNQPQHF
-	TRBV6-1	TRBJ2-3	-	TGTGCCAGCAGTCCTCGAGGGGGCGGGACCACAGATACGCAGTATTTT	CASSPRGGGTTDTQYF
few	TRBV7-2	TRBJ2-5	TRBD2	TGTGCCAGCAGCACGACAACCGGGACTAGCGTCGAGGACCAGTACTTC	CASSTTTGTSVEDQYF
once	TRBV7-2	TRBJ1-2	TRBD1	TGTGCCAGCAGCCCCAGGGACAGGGCAAATGGCTACACCTTC	CASSPRDRANGYTF
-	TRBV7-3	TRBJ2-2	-	TGTGCCAGCACCTCGGACCCGAGACCTTTCACCGGGGAGCTGTTTTTT	CASTSDPRPFTGELFF
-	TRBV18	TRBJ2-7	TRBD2	TGTGCCAGCTCACCACGGGCTAGCGGAGACTACGAGCAGTACTTC	CASSPRASGDYEQYF